The source of this T cell receptor (beta chain) is a study of blood T cell repertoires in COVID-19 (dated by TCRdb to 2019 to 2021). In the study overall: The collaborator samples originated in the United States, Italy and Spain and spanned the acute and convalescent phases of COVID-19. The material from the prospective study consisted of cDNA or gDNA derived from T cells, B-cell-depleted T cells, or PBMCs. Subjects who had been exposed to COVID-19, were actively infected with it, or had recovered from it provided the deeply sampled blood TCRbeta repertoires that made up the dataset. The repertoires were made available in a free public database intended to serve as a resource for research on the immune response to SARS-CoV-2. Samples were obtained from the ongoing ImmuneRACE study (first 160 participants) and from 1,254 subjects provided by 6 global collaborators. Nearly every sample came with metadata listing a de-identified subject ID, COVID-19 status, age in years and sex. Where available, HLA class I and class II types were obtained from metadata supplied by the sample provider rather than from assay-based typing.

Germline trimming amounts to 5 bases on V and 3 bases on J, with 10 as the count of junction bases outside the gene matches. Spanning cysteine to phenylalanine, the CDR3 consists of 15 amino acids. Only the CDR3 DNA is retained, 45 bases long and in frame from the first base. CDR1 is given as MDHEN and CDR2 as SYDVKM, both from the germline V gene. One collaborating source in Seattle enrolled patients while the patients were actively infected and followed the patients over time throughout the course of disease. Each collaborating institution followed its own protocols to collect whole blood in K2EDTA tubes. For TCRbeta analysis, collaborator samples were shipped as frozen whole blood, as isolated PBMCs, or as DNA extracted from either sample type. As regards this clone: The antigen it recognizes is unknown. No clone much larger than this one lies a single base away; base qualities are absent.

General study outcomes and caveats: The amount of clinical and demographic metadata varied by source and participant and was provided uncurated.

The immunoSEQ Assay, a bias-controlled multiplex PCR, was used to amplify TCRbeta CDR3 regions from genomic DNA. On the authors' methods: Nucleated cell counts per sample were estimated from amplification of reference gene primers within the assay. To quantify the absolute abundance of each unique TCRbeta CDR3 rearrangement, sequence reads were collapsed and filtered. For each sample, productive Simpson clonality was calculated as the square root of Simpson's diversity index over productive rearrangements. TCRdb took over this immuneACCESS table, retaining in-frame rearrangements with V and J assigned. Such tables are incomplete; in checked studies, under half of the missing clones stem from an unresolved V gene, and the remainder is unexplained. From that table come the V and J calls and clone size; the DNA was used to work out D and trimming. In all, the sample holds around 100,000 clones, and roughly 91% of those were seen once. The ten largest clones capture roughly 7% of the sample.

Sequencing input: peripheral blood. The TCR comes from a man aged 18 to 30 with COVID-19, enrolled during active disease. The chain was built from TRBV28 and TRBJ2-7, with 7 middle bases fitting TRBD2. The bases read TGTGCCAGCAGTCGGGGTCTAGCGGTTTACTACGAGCAGTACTTC. This translates into CASSRGLAVYYEQYF.